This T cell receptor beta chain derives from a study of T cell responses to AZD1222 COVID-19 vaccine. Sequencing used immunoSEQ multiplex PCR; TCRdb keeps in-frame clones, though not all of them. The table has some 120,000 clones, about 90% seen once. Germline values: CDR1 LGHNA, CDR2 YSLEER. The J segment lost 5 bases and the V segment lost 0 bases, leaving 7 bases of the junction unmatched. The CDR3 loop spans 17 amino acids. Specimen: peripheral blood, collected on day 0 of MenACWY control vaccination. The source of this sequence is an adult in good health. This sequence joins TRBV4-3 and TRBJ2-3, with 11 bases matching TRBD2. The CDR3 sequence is CASSQEVAGGSGDTQYF. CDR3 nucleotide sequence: TGCGCCAGCAGCCAAGAAGTAGCGGGGGGGTCCGGAGATACGCAGTATTTT.